The clone carrying this T cell receptor beta chain was detected many times. Trimming removed 10 bases from V and 8 bases from J; junction bases left unmatched: 7. The CDR3 has 14 amino acids. CDR1 and CDR2 (germline): ENHRY, SYGVKD. PCR was performed a second time for roughly 7 to 11 cycles using a sample-barcoded 5' primer and a J-beta primer mix. A single record per CDR3 protein comes from TCRdb applying MiXCR to the 5' RACE reads. The sample includes around 800,000 distinct CDR3 sequences, roughly 46% of them seen just once. These data are taken from a study of blood T cells in healthy people across ages.

Sequences were obtained from blood. The V and J genes are TRBV10-3 and TRBJ2-1, with 14 bases that match TRBD2. The sequence was collected from a man older than 75 in good health. The CDR3 DNA reads as TGTGCCACCCGGGGACTAGCGGGAGAGGATGAGCAGTTCTTC. Amino acid sequence: CATRGLAGEDEQFF.